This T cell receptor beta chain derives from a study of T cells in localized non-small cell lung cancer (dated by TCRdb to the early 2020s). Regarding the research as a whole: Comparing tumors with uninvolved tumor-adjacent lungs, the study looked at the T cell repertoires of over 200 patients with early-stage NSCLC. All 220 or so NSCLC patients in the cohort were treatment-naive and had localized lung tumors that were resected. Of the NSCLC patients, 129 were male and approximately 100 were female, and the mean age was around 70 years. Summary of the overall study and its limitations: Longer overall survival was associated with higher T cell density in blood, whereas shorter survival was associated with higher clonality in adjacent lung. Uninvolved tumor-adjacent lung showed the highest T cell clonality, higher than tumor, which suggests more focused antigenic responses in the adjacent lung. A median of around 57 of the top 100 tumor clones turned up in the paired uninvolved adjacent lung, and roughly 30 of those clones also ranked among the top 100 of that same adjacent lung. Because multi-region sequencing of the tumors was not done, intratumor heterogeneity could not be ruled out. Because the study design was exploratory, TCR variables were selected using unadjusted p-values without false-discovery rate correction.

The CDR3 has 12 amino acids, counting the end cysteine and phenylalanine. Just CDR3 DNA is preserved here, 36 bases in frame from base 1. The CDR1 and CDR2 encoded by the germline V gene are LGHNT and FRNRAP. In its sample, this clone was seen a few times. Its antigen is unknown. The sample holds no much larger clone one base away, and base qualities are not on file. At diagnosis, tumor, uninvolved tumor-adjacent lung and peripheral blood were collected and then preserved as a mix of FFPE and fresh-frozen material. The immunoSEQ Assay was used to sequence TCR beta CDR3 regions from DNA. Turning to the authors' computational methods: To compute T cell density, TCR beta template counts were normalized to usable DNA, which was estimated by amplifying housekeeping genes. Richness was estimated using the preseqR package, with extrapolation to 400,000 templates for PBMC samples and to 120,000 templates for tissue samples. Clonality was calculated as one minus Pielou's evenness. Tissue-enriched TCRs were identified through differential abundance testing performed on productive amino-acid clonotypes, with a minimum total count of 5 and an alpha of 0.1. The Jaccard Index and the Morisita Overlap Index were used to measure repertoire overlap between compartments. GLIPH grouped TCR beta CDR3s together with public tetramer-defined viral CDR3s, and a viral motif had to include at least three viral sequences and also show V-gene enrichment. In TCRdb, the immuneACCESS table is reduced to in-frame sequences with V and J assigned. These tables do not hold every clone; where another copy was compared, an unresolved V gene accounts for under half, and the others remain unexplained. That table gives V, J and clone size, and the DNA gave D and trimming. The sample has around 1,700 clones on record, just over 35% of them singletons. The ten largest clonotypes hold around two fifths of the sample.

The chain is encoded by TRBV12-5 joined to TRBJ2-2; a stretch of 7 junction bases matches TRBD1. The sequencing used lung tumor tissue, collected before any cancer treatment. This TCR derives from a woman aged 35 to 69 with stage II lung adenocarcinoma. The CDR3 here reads CASSGGTGELFF. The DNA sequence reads TGTGCCAGCTCAGGGGGCACCGGGGAGCTGTTTTTT.